This TCR beta chain was sequenced for a study of Ad26.COV2.S vaccination and SARS-CoV-2 variants. Measured with immunoSEQ multiplex PCR; TCRdb has only the in-frame clones, and not every one. The sample holds some 300,000 clones; about 86% are singletons and the top ten take 1.9%. The treatment here: some 20 received Ad26.COV2.S at low or high dose, single or two shots; 5 received placebo; per-sample allocation not given. Day 63 after the first injection of vaccine or placebo was the sampling time. This clone was recorded once. Germline assignment: CDR1 SGHTA and CDR2 FQGNSA. The CDR3 sequence is 15 residues long. With 1 base removed from V and 0 bases from J, the gap between germline ends came to 8 bases.

The source of this sequence is a person aged 18-60 years who received the Ad26.COV2.S COVID-19 vaccine or a placebo. The chain uses TRBV7-2 and TRBJ2-3, with D uncertain. This material consisted of peripheral blood, taken in a trial of Ad26.COV2.S vaccine versus placebo. The CDR3 DNA sequence: TGTGCCAGCAGCTTAGAATTTGCTAGCACAGATACGCAGTATTTT. Residues: CASSLEFASTDTQYF.